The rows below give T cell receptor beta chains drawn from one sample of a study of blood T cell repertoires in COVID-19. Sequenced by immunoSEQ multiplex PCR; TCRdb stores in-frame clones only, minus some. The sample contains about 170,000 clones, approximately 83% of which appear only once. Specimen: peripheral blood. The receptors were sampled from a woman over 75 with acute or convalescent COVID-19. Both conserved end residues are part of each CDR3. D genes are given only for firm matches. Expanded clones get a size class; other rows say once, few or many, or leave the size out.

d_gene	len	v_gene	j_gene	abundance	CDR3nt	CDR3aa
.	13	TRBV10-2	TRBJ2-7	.	TGCGCCAGCAGTGGGTTGAGCGGTTACGAGCAGTACTTC	CASSGLSGYEQYF
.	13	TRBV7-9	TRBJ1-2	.	TGTGCCAGCAGCTGGAGGGGCAGGGCGGACTACACCTTC	CASSWRGRADYTF
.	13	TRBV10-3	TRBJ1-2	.	TGTGCCATCAGCTCCCAGGGGACCTATGGCTACACCTTC	CAISSQGTYGYTF
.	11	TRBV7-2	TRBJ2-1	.	TGTGCCATTTCCACAGGGATAGAGCAGTTCTTC	CAISTGIEQFF
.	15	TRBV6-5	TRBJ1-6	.	TGTGCCAGCAGGCTCCAATCAGGGGTCCTGTCACCCCTCCACTTT	CASRLQSGVLSPLHF
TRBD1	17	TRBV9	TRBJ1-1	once	TGTGCCAGCAGCGCAGAGACAGGGAGTCCAAGAAACACTGAAGCTTTCTTT	CASSAETGSPRNTEAFF
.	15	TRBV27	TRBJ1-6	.	TGTGCCAGCAGTAGCACCTGGGCCAACAATTCACCCCTCCACTTT	CASSSTWANNSPLHF
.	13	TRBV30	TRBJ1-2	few	TGTGCCTGGAGGCCAGGGCTGAAAAATGGCTACACCTTC	CAWRPGLKNGYTF
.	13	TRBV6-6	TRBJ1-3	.	TGTGCCAGCAGCCCTCTTCCGGGAAACACCATATATTTT	CASSPLPGNTIYF
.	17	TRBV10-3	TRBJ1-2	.	TGTGCCATCAGTGAGTCGACCGGTGGCGGCGGAAACTATGGCTACACCTTC	CAISESTGGGGNYGYTF
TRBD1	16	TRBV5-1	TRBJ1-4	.	TGCGCCAGCAGCACGACAGGGGTTTCGGATGGAGAAAAACTGTTTTTT	CASSTTGVSDGEKLFF
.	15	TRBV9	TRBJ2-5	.	TGTGCCAGCAGCGACCGGGACTCGACTAGAGGGACCCAGTACTTC	CASSDRDSTRGTQYF
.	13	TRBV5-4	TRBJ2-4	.	TGTGCCAGCAGCTTGCCAGGGGAAAACATTCAGTACTTC	CASSLPGENIQYF
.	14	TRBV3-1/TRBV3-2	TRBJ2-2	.	TGTGCCAGCAGCCAAGAGAGCCGTACCGGGGAGCTGTTTTTT	CASSQESRTGELFF
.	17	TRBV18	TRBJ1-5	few	TGTGCCAGCTCACCACCAAGCCGCGGAGAATTCAATCAGCCCCAGCATTTT	CASSPPSRGEFNQPQHF
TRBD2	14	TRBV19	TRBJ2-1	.	TGTGCCAGTAGTATCCTTAGCGGGAGCTATGAGCAGTTCTTC	CASSILSGSYEQFF
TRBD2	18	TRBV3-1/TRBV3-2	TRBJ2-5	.	TGTGCCAGCAGCCAAGATAGTTTCAGGGAGGGGAACCAAGAGACCCAGTACTTC	CASSQDSFREGNQETQYF
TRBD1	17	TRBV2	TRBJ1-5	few	TGTGCCAGCAGCATCTTCCCGGGACAGGGGTCGGATCAGCCCCAGCATTTT	CASSIFPGQGSDQPQHF
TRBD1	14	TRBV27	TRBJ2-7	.	TGTGCCAGCAGTTTGGACAGGGGGCCCTACGAGCAGTACTTC	CASSLDRGPYEQYF
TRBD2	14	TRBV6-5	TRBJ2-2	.	TGTGCCAGCACCCCCGTGGGGAGGGCCGGGGAGCTGTTTTTT	CASTPVGRAGELFF
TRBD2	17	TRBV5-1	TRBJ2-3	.	TGCGCCAGCAGCTCACAGGGCAGCGGGGGGGCCGGAGATACGCAGTATTTT	CASSSQGSGGAGDTQYF
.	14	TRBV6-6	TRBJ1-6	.	TGTGCCAGCAGTTTTCCAGGGGATAATTCACCCCTCCACTTT	CASSFPGDNSPLHF
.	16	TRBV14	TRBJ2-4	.	TGTGCCAGCAGCCTGACCTACCACCTTGAGGGAAACATTCAGTACTTC	CASSLTYHLEGNIQYF
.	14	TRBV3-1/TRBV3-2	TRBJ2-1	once	TGTGCCAGCAGCCAAGATCTTCGAGTCAATGAGCAGTTCTTC	CASSQDLRVNEQFF
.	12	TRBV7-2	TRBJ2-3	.	TGTGCCAGCAGCCAACGGACTTTCTCGCAGTATTTT	CASSQRTFSQYF
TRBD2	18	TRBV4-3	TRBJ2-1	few	TGCGCCAGCAGCCTCGGTCGGGGACTAGCGGGAGCCTACAATGAGCAGTTCTTC	CASSLGRGLAGAYNEQFF
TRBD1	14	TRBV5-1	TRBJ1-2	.	TGCGCCAGCAGCTCTTTCGACAGGGCCTATGGCTACACCTTC	CASSSFDRAYGYTF
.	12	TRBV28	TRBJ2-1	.	TGTGCCAGCAATGAGGGTATAGGTAGGGAATTCTTC	CASNEGIGREFF
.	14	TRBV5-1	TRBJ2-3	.	TGCGCCAGCAGCTTGGTCCAGGGCACAGATACGCAGTATTTT	CASSLVQGTDTQYF
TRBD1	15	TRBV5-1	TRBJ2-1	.	TGCGCCAGCAACCCGGGGACAGGCTCCTACAATGAGCAGTTCTTC	CASNPGTGSYNEQFF
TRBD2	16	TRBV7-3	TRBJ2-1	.	TGTGCCAGCAGCTTAAGGGCGGGGGGGCCCCCCAATGAGCAGTTCTTC	CASSLRAGGPPNEQFF
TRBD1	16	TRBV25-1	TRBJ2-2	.	TGTGCCAGCAGTGATTCCGGGACAGGCTTCGCCGGGGAGCTGTTTTTT	CASSDSGTGFAGELFF
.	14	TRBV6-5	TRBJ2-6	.	TGTGCCAGCAGCCCAATCACAGGGACCAACGTCCTGACTTTC	CASSPITGTNVLTF
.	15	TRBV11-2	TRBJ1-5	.	TGTGCCAGCAGCTTAGATAACTATAGCAATCAGCCCCAGCATTTT	CASSLDNYSNQPQHF
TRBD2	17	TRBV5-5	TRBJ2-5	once	TGTGCCAGCAGCTCGGGACTAGCGGGGGGGCAACAAGAGACCCAGTACTTC	CASSSGLAGGQQETQYF
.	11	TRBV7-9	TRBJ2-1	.	TGTGCCAGCAGTGACTCGTTTGAGCAGTTCTTC	CASSDSFEQFF